The 30 T cell receptor beta chains below were found in one sample sequenced in a study of blood T cells in healthy people across ages. Combining a sample-barcoded 5' primer with a J-beta primer mix, a second PCR ran for 7 to 11 cycles. TCRdb reanalysed the 5' RACE reads using MiXCR and keeps one entry per CDR3 protein. The sample lists nearly 800,000 distinct CDR3 sequences, more than 50% occurring once. The sequencing input was blood. These receptors were obtained from a man aged 35-49 years in good health.

The rearrangement uses TRBV29-1 and TRBJ2-7; D may be TRBD1 (5 bases). The length of the CDR3 is 14 residues. V was cut by 2 bases and J by 2 bases, with 13 bases left in between. Germline CDR1 SQVTM, CDR2 ANQGSEA. The CDR3 spells CSVERQGIPYEQYF. Written as DNA, the CDR3 is TGCAGCGTTGAACGTCAGGGAATCCCCTACGAGCAGTACTTC.

This sequence joins TRBV2 and TRBJ2-7, with TRBD2 matching over 7 bases. The J call is in doubt because the DNA end fits TRBJ2-5 better. Germline CDR1 and CDR2: SNHLY and FYNNEI. The CDR3 extends over 13 amino acids. This CDR3 is CASAPGGSETQYF. The CDR3 bases are TGTGCCAGCGCCCCGGGGGGTAGCGAGACCCAGTACTTC.

The gene calls are TRBV7-3 and TRBJ2-1; 10 bases align to TRBD1. V lost 1 base and J lost 7; bases outside the gene matches: 16. CDR1 and CDR2 from the germline V gene are SGHTA and FQGTGA. CDR3 length equals 19 residues. For the CDR3, the DNA is TGTGCCAGCAGCTTAATTGGGGACAGGGGTGTGAGTTCGGCGAATGAGCAGTTCTTC. This encodes CASSLIGDRGVSSANEQFF.

The rearrangement uses TRBV6-6 and TRBJ1-2, with 7 bases lining up with TRBD1. Germline loops: CDR1 MNHNY, CDR2 SVGAGI (reference sequence). The CDR3 totals 14 residues. J lost 6 bases, V lost 0 bases, and 4 bases had no gene match. The CDR3 spells CASSYSGTVNGYTF. Written as DNA, the CDR3 is TGTGCCAGCAGTTACTCTGGGACAGTAAATGGCTACACCTTC.

The chain couples TRBV18 to TRBJ2-5, with D uncertain. Germline V lookup: CDR1 KGHSH, CDR2 LQKENI. Trimming took 6 bases from V and 4 from J, leaving 18 bases between them. This CDR3 contains 15 residues. The CDR3 region is CASSPAGSEVETQYF. CDR3 coding DNA: TGTGCCAGCTCCCCGGCTGGCAGTGAAGTAGAGACCCAGTACTTC.

The J gene is TRBJ1-4, the V gene TRBV6-6, with unresolved D. Per germline, CDR1 MNHNY and CDR2 SVGAGI (reference sequence). Trimming removed 6 bases at V and 4 bases at J, with 12 bases between. This CDR3 comprises 14 residues. CDR3 region: CASSPTRGNEKLFF. The DNA for the CDR3 is TGTGCCAGCAGCCCAACCCGGGGTAATGAAAAACTGTTTTTT.

This chain connects TRBV6-1 to TRBJ2-3, with a weak D call TRBD1 (5 bases). V dropped 3 bases and J dropped 2 bases, with 12 bases sitting between them. Germline CDR1 MNHNS, CDR2 SASEGT. This CDR3 region has 15 residues. The CDR3 is CASSDGDRYTDTQYF. The CDR3 DNA reads TGTGCCAGCAGTGACGGAGACAGATACACAGATACGCAGTATTTT.

The chain carries TRBV5-1 and TRBJ1-1, with unresolved D. In germline, CDR1 is SGHRS, CDR2 YFSETQ. V lost 5 bases and J lost 3, with 11 bases in between. This CDR3 is 13 amino acids long. This chain's CDR3 is CASRTRLDTEAFF. In nucleotides, the CDR3 is TGCGCCAGCAGGACTCGTCTGGACACTGAAGCTTTCTTT. Together with reference TRBV5-1 and TRBJ1-1, the CDR3 gives the full variable domain: KAGVTQTPRYLIKTRGQQVTLSCSPISGHRSVSWYQQTPGQGLQFLFEYFSETQRNKGNFPGRFSGRQFSNSRSEMNVSTLELGDSALYLCASRTRLDTEAFFGQGTRLTVV.

Turning to this clonotype: One base away lies a much larger clone, so this may be a sequencing read error. This sequence joins TRBV7-9 and TRBJ2-6; weak D call: TRBD2 (5 bases). The CDR3 covers 13 residues. The V gene's germline CDR1 is SEHNR and CDR2 FQNEAQ (reference sequence). The CDR3 loop reads CASSLVGVNVLTF. CDR3 coding DNA: TGTGCCAGCAGCTTAGTCGGGGTCAACGTCCTGACTTTC. Variable domain in full (rest from reference TRBV7-9 and TRBJ2-6): DTGVSQNPRHKITKRGQNVTFRCDPISEHNRLYWYRQTLGQGPEFLTYFQNEAQLEKSRLLSDRFSAERPKGSFSTLEIQRTEQGDSAMYLCASSLVGVNVLTFGAGSRLTVL.

The chain links TRBV20-1 to TRBJ2-7; TRBD2 aligns across 8 bases. CDR1 is DFQATT, CDR2 SNEGSKA, per germline (reference sequence). The CDR3 length is 14 residues. V was clipped by 6 bases and J by 5 bases; unmatched bases: 12. The DNA for the CDR3 is TGCAGTGCCCCAAAACTAGCGGCATTAAACGAGCAGTACTTC. Protein: CSAPKLAALNEQYF.

For the CDR3, the DNA is TGTGCCTGGAGCAGGACAGGGGGAGCCTACGAGCAGTACTTC. Translation gives CAWSRTGGAYEQYF. The rearrangement joins TRBV30 to TRBJ2-7, with TRBD1 identical over 10 bases. CDR1 is GTSNPN and CDR2 is SVGIG in the germline V gene (reference sequence). The length of the CDR3 is 14 residues. V was pared by 3 bases and J by 2 bases, with 4 bases of the junction left unmatched.

The rearrangement joins TRBV20-1 to TRBJ2-3; no reliable D call. The germline V and J ends were trimmed by 5 bases and 1 base, with 7 bases remaining between them. Looked up from germline, CDR1 is DFQATT and CDR2 is SNEGSKA (reference sequence). The CDR3 contains 12 residues. This CDR3 reads CSALVGTDTQYF. The CDR3 DNA is TGCAGTGCTCTGGTCGGCACAGATACGCAGTATTTT.

This chain links TRBV20-1 with TRBJ2-3; D may match TRBD1 or TRBD2 (5 bases each). Between the trimmed V and J ends, which lost 5 bases and 0 bases, there was a span of 12 bases. From germline, CDR1 is DFQATT and CDR2 SNEGSKA (reference sequence). The CDR3 is made up of 14 amino acids. In nucleotides, the CDR3 is TGCAGTGCTGTGGGACGAGATAGCACAGATACGCAGTATTTT. This sequence encodes CSAVGRDSTDTQYF.

The DNA of the CDR3 is TGCAGCGTTGGAGGTACAGACGCAGAGACCCAGTACTTC. Its translation is CSVGGTDAETQYF. The rearrangement uses TRBV29-1 and TRBJ2-5, with no clear D. V was clipped by 4 bases and J by 4 bases, with 13 bases between them. CDR1 is SQVTM and CDR2 is ANQGSEA in the germline V gene. This CDR3 has 13 amino acids.

A few counts support this clonotype. The rearrangement uses TRBV20-1 and TRBJ2-3; D is undetermined. CDR1 and CDR2 from the germline V gene are DFQATT and SNEGSKA (reference sequence). The CDR3 is 14 residues long. Trimming shortened V by 3 bases and J by 2 bases, and 12 bases separated the two germline ends. The CDR3 sequence: CSASSLVFTDTQYF. The CDR3 DNA reads TGCAGTGCTAGTTCTCTTGTCTTCACAGATACGCAGTATTTT.

The chain carries TRBV7-9 and TRBJ2-1; a possible D gene is TRBD2 (5 bases). V lost 2 bases and J lost 8, with 19 bases in between. CDR3 size: 16 residues. Germline V gene lookup returns CDR1 SEHNR and CDR2 FQNEAQ (reference sequence). In DNA form, the CDR3 reads TGTGCCAGCAGCTTAACCGCCGGAGGTTCAGGCGATGAGCAGTTCTTC. As protein: CASSLTAGGSGDEQFF.

This clonotype was counted between two and nine times. V usage is TRBV7-2 and J usage is TRBJ2-7; tentatively, D is TRBD1 or TRBD2 (5 bases each). Germline CDR1 and CDR2: SGHTA and FQGNSA. V was clipped by 5 bases and J by 3 bases, with 14 bases between them. The CDR3 length is 14 residues. CDR3 DNA sequence: TGTGCCAGCAGCCGGGACGTAGTTCTCTACGAGCAGTACTTC. Its protein product is CASSRDVVLYEQYF.

This sequence joins TRBV6-2 or TRBV6-3 and TRBJ1-5; the D gene is possibly TRBD1 (6 bases). The germline gives CDR1 MNHEY, CDR2 SVGEGT. CDR3 length: 14 amino acids. The ends were cut back, 7 bases at V and 5 bases at J, with 15 bases in the middle. The CDR3 loop reads CASMERGLDQPQHF. In nucleotides, the CDR3 is TGTGCCAGCATGGAAAGGGGGTTAGATCAGCCCCAGCATTTT.

The gene calls are TRBV10-3 and TRBJ1-2; D gene uncertain. Per germline, CDR1 ENHRY and CDR2 SYGVKD. Trimming removed 4 bases at V and 2 bases at J, with 2 bases between. There are 11 residues in the CDR3. The CDR3 reads CAISGNYGYTF. The CDR3 coding sequence is TGTGCCATCAGTGGAAACTATGGCTACACCTTC.

This clonotype was counted only a few times. The chain employs TRBV29-1 and TRBJ2-2, with 7 bases matching TRBD1. The V and J ends lost 3 bases and 7 bases, in that order; junction bases with no gene match: 8. CDR1 is SQVTM and CDR2 is ANQGSEA in the germline V gene. This CDR3 has 14 amino acids. The CDR3 region is CSVERGLKDGELFF. CDR3 nucleotide sequence: TGCAGCGTTGAGAGGGGGCTTAAGGACGGGGAGCTGTTTTTT.

The DNA of the CDR3 is TGCGCCAGCAGCGGGACAGTCGAAGAGACCCAGTACTTC. Its protein is CASSGTVEETQYF. V gene TRBV5-1 combines with J gene TRBJ2-5; 7 bases align to TRBD1. CDR3 length: 13 amino acids. Unmatched junction bases numbered 3, after V lost 4 bases and J lost 3 bases. The germline V gene has CDR1 SGHRS and CDR2 YFSETQ.

V is TRBV20-1 and J is TRBJ2-3; 12 nucleotides align to TRBD2. The CDR3 is made up of 16 amino acids. V shed 6 bases, J shed 5 bases, and the junction held 12 bases outside the gene matches. Germline CDR1 reads DFQATT; CDR2 reads SNEGSKA (reference sequence). The CDR3 loop is CSAARTSGVWLDTQYF. In DNA form, the CDR3 reads TGCAGTGCCGCGAGGACTAGCGGGGTGTGGCTAGATACGCAGTATTTT.

The table lists this clonotype with many counts. The V gene is TRBV29-1, the J gene TRBJ2-6; no clear D gene. Germline CDR1 SQVTM, CDR2 ANQGSEA. This CDR3 comprises 12 residues. Trimming pared 4 bases from V and 1 base from J, leaving 2 bases between. CDR3 protein: CSVVSGANVLTF. The CDR3 DNA reads TGCAGCGTTGTGTCTGGGGCCAACGTCCTGACTTTC.

There are a few counts of this clonotype. A much larger clonotype is one base distant, so this may be a read error. The chain is built from TRBV10-2 and TRBJ2-6; perhaps TRBD1 as D (5 bases). Germline assignment: CDR1 WSHSY and CDR2 SAAADI. This CDR3 region has 16 residues. This chain's CDR3 is CASSDPSSSGANVPTF. Written as DNA, the CDR3 is TGCGCCAGCAGTGACCCTTCAAGCTCTGGGGCCAACGTCCCGACTTTC.

The V gene is TRBV3-1, the J gene TRBJ2-5; tentative D call: TRBD1 (6 bases). CDR1 LGHDT and CDR2 YNNKEL come from the germline V gene (reference sequence). The CDR3 length is 16 residues. V shed 0 bases and J shed 6 bases, with 17 bases lying between them. Here the CDR3 DNA reads TGTGCCAGCAGCCAAGACTGGACAGTGGGTGAGAAGACCCAGTACTTC. Protein sequence: CASSQDWTVGEKTQYF.

V is TRBV27 and J is TRBJ2-1; 9 bases agree with TRBD1. This CDR3 spans 15 amino acids. V shed 6 bases, J shed 2 bases, and the junction held 5 bases outside the gene matches. CDR1 and CDR2 from the germline V gene are MNHEY and SMNVEV (reference sequence). The CDR3 is CASSPDRGAYNEQFF. As DNA, the CDR3 is TGTGCCAGCAGCCCGGACAGGGGAGCCTACAATGAGCAGTTCTTC.

This clonotype was seen a single time. The rearrangement links TRBV27 to TRBJ2-2, with D perhaps matching TRBD1 (5 bases). Deletions cut 3 bases from V and 5 bases from J, with 13 bases between. Germline V gene lookup returns CDR1 MNHEY and CDR2 SMNVEV (reference sequence). CDR3 length: 15 residues. In DNA, the CDR3 is TGTGCCAGCAGTTTCTACAGGACGAGGACCGGGGAGCTGTTTTTT. The encoded protein is CASSFYRTRTGELFF.

The chain is built from TRBV28 and TRBJ1-1, with D tentatively TRBD1 (5 bases). V was trimmed by 8 bases and J by 0 bases, leaving 16 bases between them. The CDR3 loop spans 15 amino acids. The germline V gene has CDR1 MDHEN and CDR2 SYDVKM. The CDR3 DNA sequence: TGTGCCAGCTCCCAGGGTAATGTGATGAACACTGAAGCTTTCTTT. This sequence encodes CASSQGNVMNTEAFF.

The chain combines TRBV28 with TRBJ2-4; 7 bases fit TRBD1. The assigned J gene may be wrong: the sequence end matches TRBJ2-7 better. CDR1 MDHEN and CDR2 SYDVKM come from the germline V gene. The CDR3 is 15 amino acids. The CDR3 DNA follows: TGTGCCAGCAGTTCTCCTGGGACAGCGGATTACGAGCAGTACTTC. It is translated as CASSSPGTADYEQYF.

V is TRBV7-9 and J is TRBJ2-7; tentatively, D is TRBD2 (5 bases). This CDR3 has 14 residues. Trimming removed 8 bases from V and 3 bases from J, with 17 bases in between. CDR1 and CDR2 (germline): SEHNR, FQNEAQ (reference sequence). The CDR3 protein is CASARTERIYEQYF. Here the CDR3 DNA reads TGTGCCAGCGCCCGGACTGAGAGAATCTACGAGCAGTACTTC.